This T cell receptor beta chain was recovered during a study of memory CD4+ T cells and cytomegalovirus serostatus. Study-wide background: This sample comes from healthy Belgian adults, eight or nine CMV seropositive, around 26 seronegative.

Note on this clone: Its specificity is not known.

This CDR3 has 14 residues. V lost 7 bases to trimming and J lost 2 bases, with 12 bases between them. Germline loops: CDR1 MDHEN, CDR2 SYDVKM. Single viable CD3+CD4+CD8-CD45RO+ cells were sorted as the memory CD4+ T cells. Study results and caveats: Repertoires predicted CMV serostatus with median bootstrapped AUC of about 0.95. Suggested: most of the CMV-linked TCR signature lies in CD4+ memory cells.

The assay was immunoSEQ multiplex PCR, and TCRdb's table has in-frame clones only and misses some. Among around 50,000 clones listed, roughly three quarters were seen once. The clonotype was recovered from an adult in good health and CMV-seronegative. The sequenced material came from memory CD4+ T cells from blood. The gene calls are TRBV28 and TRBJ2-1; D not resolved. The CDR3: CASTPTKPYNEQFF. The DNA for the CDR3 is TGTGCCAGCACCCCTACTAAGCCCTACAATGAGCAGTTCTTC.